The clone carrying this T cell receptor beta chain appeared many times. Its antigen is currently unknown. The data are from a study of neurological immune-mediated disorders. The study's findings and limits: HTLV-1-associated myelopathy had the most TCR clonal expansion, while multiple sclerosis had the least, a level that fell below healthy controls.

The CDR3 runs 14 residues. The V end was cut by 4 bases, the J end by 5 bases, with 13 bases between. In germline, CDR1 is SGHRS, CDR2 YFSETQ. The cDNA was synthesized by means of template-switch 5'RACE, which was carried out with 10-nucleotide random UMIs. TCRdb re-analysed the 5' RACE reads in MiXCR, keeping a single row per CDR3 protein. The data contain some 57,000 distinct CDR3 sequences, 4% to 6% of them singletons. Source material was 2 million unsorted PBMCs, stored at -80 °C in RNAlater. The clonotype originates from a woman between 50 and 59 years old with multiple sclerosis. The genes are TRBV5-1 and TRBJ1-5; the D gene is possibly TRBD1 (5 bases). The sample comprised PBMCs. The CDR3 nucleotides are TGCGCCAGCAGCCCCTATGGGGGGGATCAGCCCCAGCATTTT. This translates into CASSPYGGDQPQHF.